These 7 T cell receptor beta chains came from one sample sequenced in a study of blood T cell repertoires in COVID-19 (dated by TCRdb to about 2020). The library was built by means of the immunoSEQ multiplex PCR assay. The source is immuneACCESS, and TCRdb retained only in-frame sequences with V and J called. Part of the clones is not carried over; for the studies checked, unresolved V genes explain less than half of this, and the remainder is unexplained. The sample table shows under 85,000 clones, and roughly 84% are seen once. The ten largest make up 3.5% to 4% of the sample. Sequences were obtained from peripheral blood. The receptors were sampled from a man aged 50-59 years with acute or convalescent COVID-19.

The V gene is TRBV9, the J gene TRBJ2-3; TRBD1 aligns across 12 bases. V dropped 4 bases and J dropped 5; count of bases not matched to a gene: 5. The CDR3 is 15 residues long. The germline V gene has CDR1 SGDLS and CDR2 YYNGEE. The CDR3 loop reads CASSTRDRGQDTQYF. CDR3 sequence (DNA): TGTGCCAGCAGCACCCGGGACAGGGGGCAAGATACGCAGTATTTT. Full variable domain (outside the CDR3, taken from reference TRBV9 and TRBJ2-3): DSGVTQTPKHLITATGQRVTLRCSPRSGDLSVYWYQQSLDQGLQFLIQYYNGEERAKGNILERFSAQQFPDLHSELNLSSLELGDSALYFCASSTRDRGQDTQYFGPGTRLTVL.

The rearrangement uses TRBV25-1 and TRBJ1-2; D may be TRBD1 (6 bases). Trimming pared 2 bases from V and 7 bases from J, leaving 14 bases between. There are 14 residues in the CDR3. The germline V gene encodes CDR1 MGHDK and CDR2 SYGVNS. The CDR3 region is CASSETGTSRGYTF. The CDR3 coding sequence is TGTGCCAGCAGTGAAACCGGGACATCTCGTGGCTACACCTTC.

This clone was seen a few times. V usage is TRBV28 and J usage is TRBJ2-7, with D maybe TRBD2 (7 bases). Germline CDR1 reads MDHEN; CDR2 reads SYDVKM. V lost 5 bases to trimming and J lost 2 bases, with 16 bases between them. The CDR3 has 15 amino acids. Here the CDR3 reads CASSGRGGIAYEQYF. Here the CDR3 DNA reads TGTGCCAGCAGTGGTAGGGGGGGGATAGCCTACGAGCAGTACTTC.

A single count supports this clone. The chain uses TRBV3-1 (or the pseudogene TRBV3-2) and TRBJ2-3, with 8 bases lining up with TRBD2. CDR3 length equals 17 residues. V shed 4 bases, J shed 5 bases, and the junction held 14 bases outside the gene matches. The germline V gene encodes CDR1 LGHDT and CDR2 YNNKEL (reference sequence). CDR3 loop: CASSRHPGSGGRDTQYF. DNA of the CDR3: TGTGCCAGCAGCCGCCACCCAGGGAGCGGGGGACGAGATACGCAGTATTTT.

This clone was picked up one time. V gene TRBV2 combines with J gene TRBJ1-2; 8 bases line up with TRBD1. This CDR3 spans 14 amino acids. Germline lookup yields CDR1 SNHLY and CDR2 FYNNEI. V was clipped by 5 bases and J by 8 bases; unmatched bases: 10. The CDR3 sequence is CASSSRTGLEGYTF. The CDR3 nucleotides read TGTGCCAGCAGTTCCCGGACAGGGCTGGAGGGCTACACCTTC. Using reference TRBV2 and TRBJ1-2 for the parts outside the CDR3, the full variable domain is EPEVTQTPSHQVTQMGQEVILRCVPISNHLYFYWYRQILGQKVEFLVSFYNNEISEKSEIFDDQFSVERPDGSNFTLKIRSTKLEDSAMYFCASSSRTGLEGYTFGSGTRLTVV.

The CDR3: CASSQQGAQGYTF. The CDR3 bases are TGTGCCAGCAGTCAACAGGGGGCGCAAGGCTACACCTTC. The chain has TRBV12-3 or TRBV12-4 and TRBJ1-2; 9 bases are shared with TRBD1. After removal of 5 bases from V and 8 bases from J, the junction contained 6 bases not matched to a gene. The CDR3 consists of 13 residues.

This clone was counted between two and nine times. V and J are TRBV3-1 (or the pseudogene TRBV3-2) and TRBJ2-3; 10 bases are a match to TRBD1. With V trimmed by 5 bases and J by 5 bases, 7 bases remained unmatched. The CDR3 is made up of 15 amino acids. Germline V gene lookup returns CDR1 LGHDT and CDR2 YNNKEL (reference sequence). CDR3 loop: CASSSTGGAVDTQYF. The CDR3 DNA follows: TGTGCCAGCAGCTCGACAGGGGGCGCGGTAGATACGCAGTATTTT.